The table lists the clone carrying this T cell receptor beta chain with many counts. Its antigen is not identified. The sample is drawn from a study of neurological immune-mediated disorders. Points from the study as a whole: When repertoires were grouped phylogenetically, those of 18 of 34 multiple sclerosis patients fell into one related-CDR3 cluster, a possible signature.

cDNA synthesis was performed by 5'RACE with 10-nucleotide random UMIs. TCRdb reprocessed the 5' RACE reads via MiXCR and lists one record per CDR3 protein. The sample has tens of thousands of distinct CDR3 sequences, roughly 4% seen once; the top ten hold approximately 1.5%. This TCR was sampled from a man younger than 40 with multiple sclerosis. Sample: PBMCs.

The CDR3 coding sequence is TGCGCCAGCAGCCAAGTAGGTTACAATGAGCAGTTCTTC. Its protein product is CASSQVGYNEQFF. The genes are TRBV4-1 and TRBJ2-1; D is undetermined. The CDR3 covers 13 residues. Trimming left V 1 base short and J 4 bases short, with 5 bases between. Germline V gene data show CDR1 as MGHRA and CDR2 as YSYEKL.